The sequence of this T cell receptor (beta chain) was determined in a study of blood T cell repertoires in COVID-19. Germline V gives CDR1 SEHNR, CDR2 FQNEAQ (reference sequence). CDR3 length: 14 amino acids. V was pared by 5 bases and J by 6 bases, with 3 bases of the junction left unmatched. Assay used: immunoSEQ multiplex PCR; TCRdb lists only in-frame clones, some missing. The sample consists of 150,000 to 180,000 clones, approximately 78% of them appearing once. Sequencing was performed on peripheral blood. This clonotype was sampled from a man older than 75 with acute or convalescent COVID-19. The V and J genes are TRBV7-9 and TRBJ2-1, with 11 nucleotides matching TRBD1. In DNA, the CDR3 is TGTGCCAGCAGCCAGGGACAGGGGGTCAATGAGCAGTTCTTC. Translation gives CASSQGQGVNEQFF.